Listed here are 32 T cell receptor beta chains from one sample, sequenced in a study of T cell repertoires in cytomegalovirus infection. TCRdb re-called the reads through MiXCR, storing one row per CDR3 protein. Among around 99,000 distinct CDR3 sequences listed, about 30% were seen once. Their cognate antigens are unknown. Sequencing used CD8+ T cells from cultured PBMCs, obtained from culture after CMV antigen stimulation. The receptors stem from a human donor in good health (CMV status not recorded). Some clones in this sample may be carry-over from other donors' samples.

This clonotype was observed a handful of times. V and J are TRBV7-9 and TRBJ2-2; 10 bases are a match to TRBD1. The CDR3 covers 15 residues. The junction had 3 bases not matched to a gene; V was cut back by 4 bases and J by 4 bases. The V gene's germline CDR1 is SEHNR and CDR2 FQNEAQ (reference sequence). The CDR3 DNA sequence: TGTGCCAGCAGCTCCCGGGACAGGGGCACCGGGGAGCTGTTTTTT. Its protein is CASSSRDRGTGELFF.

The chain is built from TRBV27 and TRBJ1-5; D possibly corresponds to TRBD1 (6 bases). CDR3 length: 14 residues. V lost 10 bases to trimming and J lost 3 bases, with 16 bases between them. The germline gives CDR1 MNHEY, CDR2 SMNVEV (reference sequence). CDR3 nucleotides: TGTGCCACGTCCCAGGGGCGCAACAATCAGCCCCAGCATTTT. Protein sequence: CATSQGRNNQPQHF.

This clonotype was counted between two and nine times. V usage is TRBV27 and J usage is TRBJ1-5; 9 bases agree with TRBD1. This CDR3 has 15 amino acids. Germline V lookup: CDR1 MNHEY, CDR2 SMNVEV (reference sequence). Trimming at V came to 6 bases and at J to 1 base, leaving 4 bases not matched to a gene. CDR3 nucleotides: TGTGCCAGCAGGGGGGGACAGGGAAGCAATCAGCCCCAGCATTTT. Its protein is CASRGGQGSNQPQHF.

The chain has TRBV6-5 and TRBJ1-6, with 8 positions matching TRBD1. V was clipped by 5 bases and J by 0 bases; unmatched bases: 6. CDR3 length: 17 amino acids. CDR1 and CDR2 from the germline V gene are MNHEY and SVGAGI. The chain's CDR3 is CASSGQGMSSYNSPLHF. The DNA of the CDR3 is TGTGCCAGCAGTGGACAGGGCATGAGCTCCTATAATTCACCCCTCCACTTT.

The rearrangement uses TRBV4-1 and TRBJ2-3; 7 nucleotides align to TRBD2. J lost 6 bases, V lost 1 base, and 10 bases had no gene match. CDR1 is MGHRA, CDR2 YSYEKL, per germline. This CDR3 spans 16 amino acids. This CDR3 is CASSQALGGPMDTQYF. CDR3 sequence (DNA): TGCGCCAGCAGCCAAGCTTTGGGAGGGCCAATGGATACGCAGTATTTT.

This chain links TRBV4-1 with TRBJ1-4, with 10 bases matching TRBD1. The germline CDR1 and CDR2 sequences are MGHRA and YSYEKL. V gave up 5 bases and J gave up 8 bases; unmatched junction bases: 8. The CDR3 sequence is 15 residues long. The CDR3 region has the DNA TGCGCCAGCAGCTCTCCGGGACAGGGGATCGAAAAACTGTTTTTT. Translation: CASSSPGQGIEKLFF.

This clonotype occurred a few times. V is TRBV28 and J is TRBJ1-2, with unresolved D. There are 12 residues in the CDR3. V was pared by 2 bases and J by 6 bases, with 7 bases between. Germline CDR1 reads MDHEN; CDR2 reads SYDVKM. The DNA of the CDR3 is TGTGCCAGCAGTTTAGGCGGAAATGGCTACACCTTC. This encodes CASSLGGNGYTF.

This clonotype has a handful of counts. This chain connects TRBV13 to TRBJ2-1; possible D gene TRBD2, 6 bases. The germline V gene has CDR1 PRHDT and CDR2 FYEKMQ (reference sequence). Trimming shortened V by 5 bases and J by 7 bases, and 30 bases separated the two germline ends. This CDR3 is 19 amino acids long. The DNA for the CDR3 is TGTGCCAGCAGCGACAAGGATAACGAGGGGAGGTCGGTTAGGAATGAGCAGTTCTTC. Protein sequence: CASSDKDNEGRSVRNEQFF.

This clonotype occurred once. The chain combines TRBV20-1 with TRBJ2-1; 8 positions agree with TRBD2. The CDR3 has 15 amino acids. The V gene's germline CDR1 is DFQATT and CDR2 SNEGSKA (reference sequence). The junction had 8 bases not matched to a gene; V was cut back by 5 bases and J by 2 bases. The CDR3 reads CSAAPGTSTYNEQFF. The CDR3 DNA reads as TGCAGTGCTGCCCCCGGGACTAGTACCTACAATGAGCAGTTCTTC.

This sequence joins TRBV3-1 and TRBJ2-5; D may be TRBD1 (6 bases). Germline V gene sequence: CDR1 LGHDT, CDR2 YNNKEL (reference sequence). The ends were cut back, 4 bases at V and 0 bases at J, with 12 bases in the middle. The CDR3 length is 15 residues. The CDR3 DNA reads TGTGCCAGCAGCCTCTGGGACACATACCAAGAGACCCAGTACTTC. Its translation is CASSLWDTYQETQYF.

This clonotype was counted a few times. The chain carries TRBV20-1 and TRBJ1-5, with D maybe TRBD1 (5 bases). V lost 8 bases to trimming and J lost 6 bases, with 17 bases between them. This CDR3 comprises 13 residues. CDR1 is DFQATT, CDR2 SNEGSKA, per germline (reference sequence). The CDR3 sequence is CSLGELEVQPQHF. The CDR3 DNA sequence: TGCAGTCTGGGGGAGTTGGAGGTTCAGCCCCAGCATTTT.

This chain connects TRBV5-6 to TRBJ1-1; D is undetermined. V dropped 1 base and J dropped 1 base, with 5 bases sitting between them. The CDR3 is 13 amino acids. Germline assignment: CDR1 SGHDT and CDR2 YYEEEE. CDR3 sequence: CASSLLPNTEAFF. The CDR3 DNA reads as TGTGCCAGCAGCTTGCTTCCGAACACTGAAGCTTTCTTT.

The rearrangement uses TRBV4-1 and TRBJ2-7, with D unclear. Germline V lookup: CDR1 MGHRA, CDR2 YSYEKL. V was trimmed by 4 bases and J by 0 bases, leaving 7 bases between them. The CDR3 totals 13 residues. The CDR3 bases are TGCGCCAGCAGCCCCGGCAACTCCTACGAGCAGTACTTC. Translation gives CASSPGNSYEQYF.

The table lists this clonotype with a few counts. V is TRBV7-9 and J is TRBJ2-5; 12 nucleotides match TRBD2. Unmatched junction bases numbered 3, after V lost 5 bases and J lost 2 bases. This CDR3 is built from 15 residues. Germline-derived CDR1 and CDR2 are SEHNR and FQNEAQ (reference sequence). CDR3 sequence (DNA): TGTGCCAGCAGCCGGACTAGCGGGGATCAAGAGACCCAGTACTTC. This sequence encodes CASSRTSGDQETQYF.

This clonotype has just a few counts. This chain connects TRBV7-6 to TRBJ2-3; no firm D call. V lost 1 base and J lost 0, with 2 bases in between. Germline CDR1 SGHVS, CDR2 FNYEAQ. CDR3 length equals 13 residues. This chain's CDR3 is CASSLESTDTQYF. CDR3 DNA: TGTGCCAGCAGCTTAGAGAGCACAGATACGCAGTATTTT.

This clonotype was found many times. The chain couples TRBV7-6 to TRBJ1-1, with D possibly matching TRBD1 (5 bases). Per the germline V gene, CDR1 is SGHVS and CDR2 is FNYEAQ. V dropped 2 bases and J dropped 1 base, with 11 bases sitting between them. The CDR3 extends over 15 amino acids. The DNA of the CDR3 is TGTGCCAGCAGCTTAAGTCGGGGGGGGAACACTGAAGCTTTCTTT. Protein product: CASSLSRGGNTEAFF.

The chain recombines TRBV19 with TRBJ2-7, with TRBD1 matching 11 bases. With V trimmed by 4 bases and J by 5 bases, 7 bases remained unmatched. The CDR3 totals 15 residues. Germline V gene sequence: CDR1 LNHDA, CDR2 SQIVND (reference sequence). The CDR3 here is CASSKRDRGIHEQYF. As DNA, the CDR3 is TGTGCCAGTAGTAAAAGGGACAGGGGGATCCACGAGCAGTACTTC.

The V call is TRBV19, the J call TRBJ2-1; D call uncertain. The V end was cut by 3 bases, the J end by 6 bases, with 9 bases between. Germline assignment: CDR1 LNHDA and CDR2 SQIVND (reference sequence). This CDR3 is built from 13 residues. CDR3 sequence reads: CASSIAQVNEQFF. The CDR3, as DNA: TGTGCCAGTAGTATCGCGCAGGTCAATGAGCAGTTCTTC.

The J gene is TRBJ1-1, the V gene TRBV12-3 or TRBV12-4; D is undetermined. V lost 6 bases and J lost 4, with 9 bases in between. CDR3 size: 12 residues. The CDR3 DNA follows: TGTGCCAGCAGGGCTCAAGGCACTGAAGCTTTCTTT. Translation: CASRAQGTEAFF.

This clonotype came up a few times. The rearrangement joins TRBV28 to TRBJ1-4, with D unresolved. This CDR3 has 20 amino acids. Germline values: CDR1 MDHEN, CDR2 SYDVKM. Trimming removed 1 base from V and 0 bases from J, with 21 bases in between. The CDR3: CASSLLGGLFSPTTNEKLFF. CDR3 nucleotide sequence: TGTGCCAGCAGTTTATTAGGTGGCCTCTTCTCCCCCACAACTAATGAAAAACTGTTTTTT.

The V and J genes are TRBV5-1 and TRBJ1-1; 8 bases match TRBD1. V shed 2 bases, J shed 3 bases, and the junction held 9 bases outside the gene matches. Germline assignment: CDR1 SGHRS and CDR2 YFSETQ. The CDR3 runs to 16 residues. CDR3 in amino acids: CASSFTGTGIDTEAFF. DNA for the CDR3: TGCGCCAGCAGCTTTACCGGGACAGGCATCGACACTGAAGCTTTCTTT.

This clonotype was seen a handful of times. This sequence joins TRBV18 and TRBJ2-4; D may be TRBD2 (5 bases). The germline CDR1 and CDR2 sequences are KGHSH and LQKENI. CDR3 size: 14 residues. Trimming took off 0 bases at V and 5 bases at J, with 8 bases between the two ends. CDR3 nucleotides: TGTGCCAGCTCACCACCACTAGAACAAAACATTCAGTACTTC. Its translation is CASSPPLEQNIQYF.

This chain connects TRBV9 to TRBJ1-1, with D tentatively TRBD1 (5 bases). Trimming pared 0 bases from V and 4 bases from J, leaving 13 bases between. Per germline, CDR1 SGDLS and CDR2 YYNGEE. The CDR3 loop spans 15 amino acids. The CDR3 DNA follows: TGTGCCAGCAGCGTAGGTGGGGGGTTCGGCACTGAAGCTTTCTTT. It specifies CASSVGGGFGTEAFF.

The V gene is TRBV7-9, the J gene TRBJ2-2; the match to TRBD1 covers 9 bases. CDR1 and CDR2 from the germline V gene are SEHNR and FQNEAQ (reference sequence). CDR3 length: 15 amino acids. V trimming: 8 bases; J trimming: 3 bases; junction bases outside the gene matches: 7. The CDR3 spells CASASDRGYTGELFF. The DNA of the CDR3 is TGTGCCAGCGCCTCAGACAGGGGGTACACCGGGGAGCTGTTTTTT.

The chain recombines TRBV7-8 with TRBJ1-1; a possible D gene is TRBD1 (6 bases). The V gene's germline CDR1 is SGHVS and CDR2 FQNEAQ. Deletions cut 5 bases from V and 3 bases from J, with 16 bases between. This CDR3 spans 15 amino acids. The CDR3 bases are TGTGCCAGCAGCACAGTACAGGGCGTGGACACTGAAGCTTTCTTT. Its translation is CASSTVQGVDTEAFF.

The gene calls are TRBV29-1 and TRBJ1-2; D perhaps matches TRBD1 (5 bases). Germline CDR1 reads SQVTM; CDR2 reads ANQGSEA. Trimming removed 2 bases from V and 1 base from J, with 11 bases in between. CDR3 length: 14 amino acids. The CDR3 sequence is CSVEYRRSNYGYTF. The CDR3 DNA sequence: TGCAGCGTTGAATACAGGCGAAGTAACTATGGCTACACCTTC.

CDR3 nucleotides: TGTGCCAGCAGTCCGCAGGGACAGACATTCTACGAGCAGTACTTC. It encodes CASSPQGQTFYEQYF. This chain links TRBV5-5 with TRBJ2-7; 7 nucleotides align to TRBD1. In germline, CDR1 is SGHKS, CDR2 YYEKEE (reference sequence). The J segment lost 3 bases and the V segment lost 5 bases, leaving 11 bases of the junction unmatched. The CDR3 has 15 residues.

This chain links TRBV14 with TRBJ2-1; no firm D call. V gave up 4 bases and J gave up 4 bases, with 11 bases separating them. The CDR3 is made up of 14 amino acids. Germline V CDR1 and CDR2: SGHDN, FVKESK. The CDR3 nucleotides are TGTGCCAGCAGCCCCCACCCCCCTTACAATGAGCAGTTCTTC. Translating gives CASSPHPPYNEQFF.

CDR3 DNA: TGTGCCAGCAGCATCGGGGGGGGCGCGTCGGAGACCCAGTACTTC. Translation gives CASSIGGGASETQYF. The chain carries TRBV5-4 and TRBJ2-5; 8 bases line up with TRBD2. The trim removed 4 bases at V and 5 bases at J, leaving 10 bases unmatched. From germline, CDR1 is SGHNT and CDR2 YYREEE (reference sequence). This CDR3 has 15 amino acids.

The chain couples TRBV27 to TRBJ2-1, with D perhaps matching TRBD1 or TRBD2 (5 bases each). This CDR3 is built from 16 residues. Per germline, CDR1 MNHEY and CDR2 SMNVEV (reference sequence). V lost 1 base and J lost 2, with 12 bases in between. The CDR3 region is CASSLLTRGPYNEQFF. The CDR3 DNA sequence: TGTGCCAGCAGTTTATTAACGAGGGGTCCCTACAATGAGCAGTTCTTC.

The gene calls are TRBV27 and TRBJ1-1; unclear D gene. Germline loops: CDR1 MNHEY, CDR2 SMNVEV (reference sequence). Trimming took off 3 bases at V and 4 bases at J, with 18 bases between the two ends. The CDR3 is made up of 16 amino acids. The CDR3 is CASSFGRIPESTEAFF. The CDR3 nucleotides read TGTGCCAGCAGTTTTGGCCGGATTCCCGAGAGCACTGAAGCTTTCTTT.

The chain employs TRBV2 and TRBJ2-7; D is ambiguous. Trimming removed 3 bases at V and 3 bases at J, with 9 bases between. The CDR3 consists of 13 residues. CDR1 is SNHLY, CDR2 FYNNEI, per germline. Here the CDR3 reads CASSEEKVYEQYF. The CDR3 DNA reads as TGTGCCAGCAGTGAGGAGAAGGTCTACGAGCAGTACTTC.